These 30 T cell receptor beta chains share one sample of origin, sequenced in a study of blood T cell repertoires in COVID-19. The method was immunoSEQ multiplex PCR; TCRdb's version includes in-frame clones alone and lacks a portion of them. This sample has 90,000 or so clones, with about 84% found just once. Sequencing input: peripheral blood. The receptors were gathered from a man in his fifties or sixties with active COVID-19.

CDR3 sequence: CASSRDNTDTQYF. As DNA, the CDR3 is TGTGCCAGCAGCAGGGACAACACAGATACGCAGTATTTT. The chain couples TRBV7-2 to TRBJ2-3; D might be TRBD1 (6 bases). The ends were cut back, 5 bases at V and 2 bases at J, with 8 bases in the middle. Looked up from germline, CDR1 is SGHTA and CDR2 is FQGNSA. The CDR3 runs 13 residues.

The chain has TRBV7-9 and TRBJ1-2; tentative D call: TRBD1 (6 bases). CDR3 length: 15 amino acids. Germline V gene data show CDR1 as SEHNR and CDR2 as FQNEAQ (reference sequence). Trimming stripped 2 bases from V and 1 base from J, with 11 bases between. CDR3 sequence reads: CASSLQGGGNYGYTF. The CDR3 DNA reads TGTGCCAGCAGCTTACAGGGAGGGGGTAACTATGGCTACACCTTC.

The chain combines TRBV5-4 with TRBJ2-1; TRBD1 matches 8 bases. The CDR3 runs to 16 residues. Germline V CDR1 and CDR2: SGHNT, YYREEE (reference sequence). J gave up 1 base and V 0 bases, and 3 bases lay outside the gene matches. CDR3 in amino acids: CASSLVGDRSYNEQFF. The DNA for the CDR3 is TGTGCCAGCAGCTTGGTAGGGGACAGGTCCTACAATGAGCAGTTCTTC.

The chain has TRBV5-1 and TRBJ2-7; TRBD2 agrees at 10 bases. This CDR3 has 14 amino acids. The V gene end was trimmed by 4 bases and the J gene end by 3 bases; junction bases not matched to a gene: 4. Germline assignment: CDR1 SGHRS and CDR2 YFSETQ. In DNA form, the CDR3 reads TGCGCCAGCAGCGCGGGACTAGCGAGCTACGAGCAGTACTTC. Protein sequence: CASSAGLASYEQYF.

The rearrangement joins TRBV7-2 to TRBJ1-2, with D uncertain. The length of the CDR3 is 15 residues. Germline lookup yields CDR1 SGHTA and CDR2 FQGNSA. Deletions cut 0 bases from V and 6 bases from J, with 14 bases between. CDR3 sequence: CASSLAGRGYDGYTF. CDR3 in DNA: TGTGCCAGCAGCTTAGCAGGCAGAGGATACGATGGCTACACCTTC. Filled out from reference TRBV7-2 and TRBJ1-2, the complete variable domain reads GAGVSQSPSNKVTEKGKDVELRCDPISGHTALYWYRQSLGQGLEFLIYFQGNSAPDKSGLPSDRFSAERTGGSVSTLTIQRTQQEDSAVYLCASSLAGRGYDGYTFGSGTRLTVV.

The chain employs TRBV7-8 and TRBJ1-4; 9 bases fit TRBD1. Unmatched junction bases numbered 3, after V lost 3 bases and J lost 4 bases. CDR3 size: 15 residues. The germline gives CDR1 SGHVS, CDR2 FQNEAQ. CDR3 in amino acids: CASSFSTGGNEKLFF. CDR3 nucleotides: TGTGCCAGCAGCTTTTCGACAGGGGGTAATGAAAAACTGTTTTTT.

The rearrangement uses TRBV9 and TRBJ1-6, with D maybe TRBD1 (6 bases). V was pared by 4 bases and J by 9 bases, with 17 bases between. Germline lookup yields CDR1 SGDLS and CDR2 YYNGEE. The CDR3 is 15 residues long. The CDR3 protein is CASSPGQYPSSPLHF. The CDR3 nucleotides are TGTGCCAGCAGCCCCGGACAGTATCCCTCTTCACCCCTCCACTTT.

CDR3 in amino acids: CASWGTERQPQHF. The CDR3 DNA reads TGTGCCAGTTGGGGGACAGAGCGTCAGCCCCAGCATTTT. The chain employs TRBV19 and TRBJ1-5; 7 bases agree with TRBD1. The ends lost 8 bases at V and 6 bases at J; junction bases unmatched: 7. The CDR3 is 13 amino acids. The V gene's germline CDR1 is LNHDA and CDR2 SQIVND (reference sequence).

V and J are TRBV5-1 and TRBJ1-1; D uncertain. Germline V gives CDR1 SGHRS, CDR2 YFSETQ. The V gene lost 0 bases and the J gene lost 1 base, with 7 bases spanning the gap. The CDR3 is 14 residues long. The CDR3 sequence: CASSLAGGNTEAFF. The DNA of the CDR3 is TGCGCCAGCAGCTTGGCGGGAGGGAACACTGAAGCTTTCTTT.

In this sample, this clone turned up a few times. The genes are TRBV4-1 and TRBJ2-3; weak D call: TRBD2 (6 bases). Trimming pared 4 bases from V and 0 bases from J, leaving 8 bases between. Germline CDR1 MGHRA, CDR2 YSYEKL. The CDR3 extends over 14 amino acids. This chain's CDR3 is CASSLGTSTDTQYF. The CDR3 DNA follows: TGCGCCAGCAGCCTAGGGACTAGCACAGATACGCAGTATTTT.

The chain carries TRBV6-5 and TRBJ1-6; D gene unclear. The CDR3 sequence is 13 residues long. Looked up from germline, CDR1 is MNHEY and CDR2 is SVGAGI. V was clipped by 7 bases and J by 10 bases, with 14 bases between them. The DNA for the CDR3 is TGTGCCAGCAAGTATCGGGGAGGGTCACCCCTCCACTTT. It yields the protein CASKYRGGSPLHF.

The chain links TRBV18 to TRBJ2-1; 11 nucleotides line up with TRBD2. CDR1 is KGHSH, CDR2 LQKENI, per germline. This CDR3 comprises 15 residues. J gave up 5 bases and V 5 bases, and 5 bases lay outside the gene matches. This CDR3 reads CASSSGLAANNEQFF. The CDR3 DNA is TGTGCCAGCTCATCGGGACTAGCGGCTAACAATGAGCAGTTCTTC. Full variable domain (missing parts from reference TRBV18 and TRBJ2-1): NAGVMQNPRHLVRRRGQEARLRCSPMKGHSHVYWYRQLPEEGLKFMVYLQKENIIDESGMPKERFSAEFPKEGPSILRIQQVVRGDSAAYFCASSSGLAANNEQFFGPGTRLTVL.

This chain links TRBV5-5 with TRBJ2-2, with D perhaps TRBD1 (6 bases). Trimming shortened V by 2 bases and J by 3 bases, and 11 bases separated the two germline ends. This CDR3 is 15 amino acids long. The germline CDR1 and CDR2 sequences are SGHKS and YYEKEE (reference sequence). CDR3 DNA sequence: TGTGCCAGCAGCTTTGACAGGAGATACACCGGGGAGCTGTTTTTT. This gives the protein CASSFDRRYTGELFF. The entire variable domain, with the rest obtained from reference TRBV5-5 and TRBJ2-2, is as follows: DAGVTQSPTHLIKTRGQQVTLRCSPISGHKSVSWYQQVLGQGPQFIFQYYEKEERGRGNFPDRFSARQFPNYSSELNVNALLLGDSALYLCASSFDRRYTGELFFGEGSRLTVL.

The rearrangement joins TRBV6-5 to TRBJ1-2; possibly TRBD1 for D (5 bases). The length of the CDR3 is 11 residues. CDR1 and CDR2 from the germline V gene are MNHEY and SVGAGI. The V end lost 10 bases, the J end lost 5 bases, and 11 bases lay between the germline ends. The CDR3 loop is CAIHQGYGYTF. CDR3 coding DNA: TGTGCCATACATCAGGGATATGGCTACACCTTC.

The chain has TRBV7-3 and TRBJ2-7; weak D call: TRBD2 (5 bases). Germline CDR1 is SGHTA and CDR2 is FQGTGA. With 5 bases removed from V and 9 bases from J, the gap between germline ends came to 17 bases. CDR3 size: 13 residues. CDR3 in amino acids: CASSPSSTEGQYF. The CDR3 region has the DNA TGTGCCAGCAGCCCAAGTTCAACCGAGGGGCAGTACTTC.

A remark on this clone: Other DNA sequences in this sample translate to the same CDR3. The rearrangement uses TRBV28 and TRBJ1-6, with 9 positions matching TRBD1. V lost 2 bases, J lost 7 bases, and 3 bases stayed unmatched. Germline V gene sequence: CDR1 MDHEN, CDR2 SYDVKM. The CDR3 is 15 amino acids. CDR3 protein: CASSLGGQGNSPLHF. DNA for the CDR3: TGTGCCAGCAGTTTAGGGGGACAGGGAAATTCACCCCTCCACTTT. Supplemented by reference TRBV28 and TRBJ1-6, the full variable domain reads DVKVTQSSRYLVKRTGEKVFLECVQDMDHENMFWYRQDPGLGLRLIYFSYDVKMKEKGDIPEGYSVSREKKERFSLILESASTNQTSMYLCASSLGGQGNSPLHFGNGTRLTVT.

V gene TRBV5-1 combines with J gene TRBJ2-7; D uncertain. This CDR3 comprises 11 residues. Trimming removed 0 bases at V and 5 bases at J, with 3 bases between. Germline V gene lookup returns CDR1 SGHRS and CDR2 YFSETQ. CDR3 coding DNA: TGCGCCAGCAGCTTGGCGGACGAGCAGTACTTC. Translation gives CASSLADEQYF.

In DNA form, the CDR3 reads TGCGCCAGCAGCTACCCGGGACAGGGGGTCGAGCAGTACTTC. Amino acid sequence: CASSYPGQGVEQYF. V usage is TRBV4-1 and J usage is TRBJ2-7; 11 nucleotides agree with TRBD1. Germline V gene data show CDR1 as MGHRA and CDR2 as YSYEKL. The CDR3 spans 14 residues. The V gene end was trimmed by 5 bases and the J gene end by 6 bases; junction bases not matched to a gene: 6.

The chain combines TRBV12-5 with TRBJ2-1, with 11 bases identical to TRBD2. Germline-derived CDR1 and CDR2 are LGHNT and FRNRAP. The CDR3 loop spans 17 amino acids. With V trimmed by 5 bases and J by 9 bases, 15 bases remained unmatched. The CDR3 loop reads CASGAEILAGEVGEQFF. CDR3 coding DNA: TGTGCTAGTGGTGCCGAAATACTAGCGGGAGAGGTAGGTGAGCAGTTCTTC.

The chain recombines TRBV4-2 with TRBJ2-7, with 9 bases fitting TRBD1. CDR3 length: 16 residues. Germline CDR1 LGHNA, CDR2 YNFKEQ. V shed 1 base, J shed 0 bases, and the junction held 4 bases outside the gene matches. The chain's CDR3 is CASSQAPGQGSYEQYF. The CDR3, as DNA: TGTGCCAGCAGCCAAGCCCCGGGACAGGGCTCCTACGAGCAGTACTTC.

The rearrangement links TRBV11-2 to TRBJ1-1; TRBD1 is a possible D gene (6 bases). Deletions cut 1 base from V and 4 bases from J, with 13 bases between. Germline V gene lookup returns CDR1 SGHAT and CDR2 FQNNGV. The CDR3 has 15 residues. The CDR3: CASSLGHRAPTEAFF. CDR3 nucleotide sequence: TGTGCCAGCAGCTTAGGGCACAGGGCTCCCACTGAAGCTTTCTTT.

The CDR3 nucleotides are TGTGCCAGCAGCTTAGAGGGACTAGCACAAGAGACCCAGTACTTC. The encoded protein is CASSLEGLAQETQYF. This sequence joins TRBV7-9 and TRBJ2-5, with TRBD2 matching over 9 bases. V lost 1 base, J lost 2 bases, and 2 bases stayed unmatched. This CDR3 is built from 15 residues. CDR1 is SEHNR and CDR2 is FQNEAQ in the germline V gene (reference sequence).

Of note for this clone: One end of the junction varies from germline; a read error may be responsible. The chain is built from TRBV7-9 and TRBJ2-5; the match to TRBD1 covers 8 bases. CDR1 is SEHNR and CDR2 is FQNEAQ in the germline V gene (reference sequence). This CDR3 comprises 11 residues. CDR3 amino acids: CASTVDGQGDF. The CDR3 nucleotides are TGTGCCAGCACGGTCGACGGACAGGGTGACTTC.

The V gene is TRBV6-2 or TRBV6-3, the J gene TRBJ2-1, with 13 bases that match TRBD2. CDR3 length: 15 residues. CDR1 and CDR2 from the germline V gene are MNHEY and SVGEGT. The trim removed 6 bases at V and 4 bases at J, leaving 3 bases unmatched. CDR3 sequence reads: CASSPLAGGYNEQFF. CDR3 in DNA: TGTGCCAGCAGCCCACTAGCGGGAGGGTACAATGAGCAGTTCTTC.

This clone appeared once. V and J are TRBV7-2 and TRBJ2-7; 7 nucleotides align to TRBD1. Trimming cost V 5 bases and J 7 bases; bases outside gene matches: 8. Looked up from germline, CDR1 is SGHTA and CDR2 is FQGNSA. The CDR3 covers 13 residues. DNA for the CDR3: TGTGCCAGCAGCCTCGAAAGGGGGCGGGAGCAGTACTTC. Its translation: CASSLERGREQYF.

J is TRBJ1-3 and V is TRBV25-1, with D perhaps matching TRBD1 (5 bases). Germline assignment: CDR1 MGHDK and CDR2 SYGVNS. Trimming removed 9 bases from V and 8 bases from J, with 8 bases in between. The CDR3 is 10 residues long. The CDR3 region is CARGGDTIYF. The CDR3 nucleotides are TGTGCCAGGGGAGGGGACACCATATATTTT.

This rearrangement joins TRBV7-2 to TRBJ1-1; D is undetermined. The CDR3 spans 15 residues. V lost 1 base and J lost 3, with 12 bases in between. CDR1 SGHTA and CDR2 FQGNSA come from the germline V gene. This CDR3 is CASSLESNSHTEAFF. The CDR3, as DNA: TGTGCCAGCAGCTTAGAGTCGAACAGCCACACTGAAGCTTTCTTT.

V gene TRBV2 combines with J gene TRBJ2-7, with 9 bases identical to TRBD2. V dropped 8 bases and J dropped 5; count of bases not matched to a gene: 7. Germline assignment: CDR1 SNHLY and CDR2 FYNNEI. The CDR3 is made up of 13 amino acids. CDR3 residues: CASVLGGGDEQYF. The DNA for the CDR3 is TGTGCCAGCGTGCTAGGCGGGGGGGACGAGCAGTACTTC.

V is TRBV9 and J is TRBJ2-5, with 7 nucleotides matching TRBD1. This CDR3 contains 14 residues. Germline assignment: CDR1 SGDLS and CDR2 YYNGEE. Germline trimming cut 4 bases from V and 3 bases from J; bases unmatched to any gene: 6. DNA of the CDR3: TGTGCCAGCAGCAGCAGGGGGACAGAAGAGACCCAGTACTTC. It translates to CASSSRGTEETQYF.

The chain is built from TRBV2 and TRBJ2-2; TRBD2 matches at 8 bases. Germline V gene lookup returns CDR1 SNHLY and CDR2 FYNNEI. J was trimmed by 2 bases and V by 6 bases; bases with no gene match: 2. The CDR3 totals 14 residues. This CDR3 reads CASRSGGNTGELFF. CDR3 DNA: TGTGCCAGCAGAAGCGGGGGAAACACCGGGGAGCTGTTTTTT.